The clone carrying this TCR beta chain occurred once. Using immunoSEQ multiplex PCR, the repertoire was profiled, and TCRdb retains in-frame clones only, with some absent. In the table there are tens of thousands of clones, about 93% of which are singletons. There are 14 residues in the CDR3. Germline lookup yields CDR1 SGHAT and CDR2 FQNNGV. V lost 2 bases and J lost 6, with 11 bases in between. These data originate in a study of OX40 agonist ivuxolimab in advanced cancers. Overall study context: Administration of intravenous ivuxolimab to patients occurred every 2 weeks at 0.01 to 10 mg/kg.

The rearrangement links TRBV11-2 to TRBJ1-3; D ambiguous. The material was CD4+ or CD8+ T cells sorted from blood, obtained in a trial of the OX40 agonist ivuxolimab. The source of this sequence is an adult with an advanced solid tumor such as melanoma, head and neck, liver or kidney cancer. As DNA, the CDR3 is TGTGCCAGCAGCTTAACCTTGAGGGAAAACACCATATATTTT. Translated, it gives CASSLTLRENTIYF.